Detailed here is one T cell receptor beta chain. Antigen: not known. Germline CDR1 reads SNHLY; CDR2 reads FYNNEI. Losses at the gene ends were 6 bases for V and 5 bases for J; bases not matched to a gene: 9. The CDR3 covers 15 residues. The primer mix had 60 Vbeta and 13 Jbeta primers. Original handling: There were about 88 million unique TCR beta chains by a later count, and approximately 11 million of them were shared. The protocol was immunoSEQ multiplex PCR, while the TCRdb copy is restricted to in-frame clones and leaves out a portion. V and J calls plus clone size are reproduced from that table; the DNA served to infer D and trimming. This sample carries 85,000 to 100,000 clones, more than 60% of them seen once, and the ten largest clones take less than 9.5%. The entry originates in a study of cytomegalovirus exposure and HLA in healthy donors. Overall study: There were fewer than 130 million unique TCR beta sequences, drawn from roughly 200 million T cells, in an earlier analysis. Whole-study findings and limits: More clonal expansion characterized HLA-associated TCR beta chains than equally common others in a later analysis. Association of some 18,000 TCR beta sequences with HLA alleles was found at 0.05 false discovery rate in a later analysis.

This TCR was sampled from a man in his forties or fifties in good health and CMV-seropositive. The gene calls are TRBV2 and TRBJ2-1; TRBD2 aligns across 8 bases. Sequenced material: PBMCs. CDR3 DNA: TGTGCCAGCAGCCGCCGGGGGGGCTTGGACAATGAGCAGTTCTTC. This encodes CASSRRGGLDNEQFF.